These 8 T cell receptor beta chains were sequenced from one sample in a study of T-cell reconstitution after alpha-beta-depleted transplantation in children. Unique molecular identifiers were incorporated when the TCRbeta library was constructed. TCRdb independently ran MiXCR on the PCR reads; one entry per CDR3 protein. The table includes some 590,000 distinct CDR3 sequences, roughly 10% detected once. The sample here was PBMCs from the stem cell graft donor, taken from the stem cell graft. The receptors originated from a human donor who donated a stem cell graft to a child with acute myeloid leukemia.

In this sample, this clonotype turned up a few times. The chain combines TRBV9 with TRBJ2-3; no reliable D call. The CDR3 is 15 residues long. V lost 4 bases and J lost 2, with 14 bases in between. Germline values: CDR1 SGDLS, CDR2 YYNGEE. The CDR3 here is CASSSPWAHTDTQYF. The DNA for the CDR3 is TGTGCCAGCAGCTCCCCCTGGGCACACACAGATACGCAGTATTTT.

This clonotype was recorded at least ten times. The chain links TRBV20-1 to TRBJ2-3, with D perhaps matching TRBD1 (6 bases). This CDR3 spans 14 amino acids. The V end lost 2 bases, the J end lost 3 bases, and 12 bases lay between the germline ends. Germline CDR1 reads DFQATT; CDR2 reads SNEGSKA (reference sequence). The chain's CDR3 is CSARPGAGTDTQYF. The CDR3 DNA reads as TGCAGTGCTAGACCAGGGGCAGGGACAGATACGCAGTATTTT.

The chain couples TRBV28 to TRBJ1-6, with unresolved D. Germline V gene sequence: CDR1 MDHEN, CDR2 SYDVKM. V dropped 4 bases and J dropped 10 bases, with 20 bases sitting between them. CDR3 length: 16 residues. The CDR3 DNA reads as TGTGCCAGCAGTTCCCCTTTTGGGGATTCCAAGTCACCCCTCCACTTT. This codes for CASSSPFGDSKSPLHF. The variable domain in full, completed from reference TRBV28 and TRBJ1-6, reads DVKVTQSSRYLVKRTGEKVFLECVQDMDHENMFWYRQDPGLGLRLIYFSYDVKMKEKGDIPEGYSVSREKKERFSLILESASTNQTSMYLCASSSPFGDSKSPLHFGNGTRLTVT.

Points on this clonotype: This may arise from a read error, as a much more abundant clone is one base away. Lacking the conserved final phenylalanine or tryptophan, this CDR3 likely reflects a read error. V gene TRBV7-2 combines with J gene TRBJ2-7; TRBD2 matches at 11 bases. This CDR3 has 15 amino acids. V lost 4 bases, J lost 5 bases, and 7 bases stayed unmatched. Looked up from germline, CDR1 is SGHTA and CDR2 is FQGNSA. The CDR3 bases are TGTGCCAGCAGCTCAACTACTAGCGGGAGCCACGAGCAGTACCTC. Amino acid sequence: CASSSTTSGSHEQYL.

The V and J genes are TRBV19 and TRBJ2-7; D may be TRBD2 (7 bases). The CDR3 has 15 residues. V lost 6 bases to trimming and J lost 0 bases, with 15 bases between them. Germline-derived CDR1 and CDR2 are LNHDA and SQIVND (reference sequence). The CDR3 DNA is TGTGCCAGTAGGGCCGCAGGGGAGGGCTCCTACGAGCAGTACTTC. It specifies CASRAAGEGSYEQYF.

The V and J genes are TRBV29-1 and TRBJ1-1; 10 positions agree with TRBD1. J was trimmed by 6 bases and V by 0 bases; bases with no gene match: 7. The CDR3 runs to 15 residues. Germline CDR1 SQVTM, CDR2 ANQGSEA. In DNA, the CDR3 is TGCAGCGTTGAAGACCCCGGACAGGGGGTAGCTGAAGCTTTCTTT. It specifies CSVEDPGQGVAEAFF.

The CDR3 DNA follows: TGCAGTGCTAGAGATCTGGCGGGAGGGCAGGTCGGGGAGCTGTTTTTT. This sequence encodes CSARDLAGGQVGELFF. This chain links TRBV20-1 with TRBJ2-2; 9 bases fit TRBD2. V lost 0 bases and J lost 7; bases outside the gene matches: 9. This CDR3 is 16 amino acids long. Germline lookup yields CDR1 DFQATT and CDR2 SNEGSKA (reference sequence).

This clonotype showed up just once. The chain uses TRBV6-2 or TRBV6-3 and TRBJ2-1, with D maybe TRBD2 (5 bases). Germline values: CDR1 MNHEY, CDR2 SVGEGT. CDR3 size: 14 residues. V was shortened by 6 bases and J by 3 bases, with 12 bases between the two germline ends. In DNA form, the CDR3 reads TGTGCCAGCAGGGGAGTTGGCGACTACAATGAGCAGTTCTTC. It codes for CASRGVGDYNEQFF.